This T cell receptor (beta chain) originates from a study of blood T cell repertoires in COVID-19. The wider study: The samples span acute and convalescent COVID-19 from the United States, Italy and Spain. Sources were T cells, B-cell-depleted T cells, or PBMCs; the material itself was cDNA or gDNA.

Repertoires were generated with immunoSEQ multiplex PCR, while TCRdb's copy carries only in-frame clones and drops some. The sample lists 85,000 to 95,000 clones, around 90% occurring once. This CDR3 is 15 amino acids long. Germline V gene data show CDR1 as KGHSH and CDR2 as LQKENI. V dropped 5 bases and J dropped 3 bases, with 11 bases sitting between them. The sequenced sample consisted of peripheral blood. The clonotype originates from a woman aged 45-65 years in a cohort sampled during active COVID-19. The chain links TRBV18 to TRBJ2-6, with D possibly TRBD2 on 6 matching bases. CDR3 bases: TGTGCCAGCTCAACAACGGGAGTTGGGGCCAACGTCCTGACTTTC. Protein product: CASSTTGVGANVLTF.